The sample holds a few counts of the clone carrying this T cell receptor beta chain. Generated by immunoSEQ multiplex PCR, the TCRdb table keeps only in-frame clones and is missing some. The table shows 20,000 or so clones, with 80% to 90% occurring only once. This entry comes from a study of sequential checkpoint blockade in melanoma. Whole-study context: Randomization was 1:1 between first-line nivolumab→ipilimumab and ipilimumab→nivolumab. Each arm's sequence ended with maintenance nivolumab.

The CDR3 is made up of 18 amino acids. V gave up 2 bases and J gave up 2 bases, with 18 bases separating them. Per germline, CDR1 MNHEY and CDR2 SMNVEV (reference sequence). Treatment in this sample: randomized to nivolumab then ipilimumab (arm A) or the reverse (arm B). No patient had prior DNA-damaging chemotherapy. Live CD3+CD8+ CD19− CD56− cells were sorted from PBMCs. The source was CD8+ T cells sorted from blood (inferred from file names), collected from a patient given nivolumab and ipilimumab in sequence. V gene TRBV27 combines with J gene TRBJ2-2; tentative D call: TRBD1 (5 bases). This sequence originates from a human donor with melanoma. CDR3 region: CASSLTARVVQNTGELFF. The DNA for the CDR3 is TGTGCCAGCAGTTTAACCGCCAGGGTGGTACAAAACACCGGGGAGCTGTTTTTT.